One and the same sample provided the 3 T cell receptor beta chains below, sequenced in a study of blood T cell repertoires in COVID-19. The repertoire was sequenced with immunoSEQ multiplex PCR; TCRdb's copy has only in-frame clones and lacks some. The sample consists of about 230,000 clones, about nine tenths of them appearing once. The specimen was peripheral blood. The receptors stem from a man aged 50 to 59 with COVID-19, enrolled during active disease.

The chain joins TRBV11-2 to TRBJ2-7; 9 nucleotides align to TRBD2. This CDR3 is 13 amino acids long. CDR1 and CDR2 (germline): SGHAT, FQNNGV. V was clipped by 11 bases and J by 4 bases; unmatched bases: 9. CDR3 sequence reads: CAGTQREAYEQYF. CDR3 DNA: TGTGCCGGGACACAGCGGGAGGCGTACGAGCAGTACTTC. Looking up the rest from reference TRBV11-2 and TRBJ2-7 gives the full variable domain: EAGVAQSPRYKIIEKRQSVAFWCNPISGHATLYWYQQILGQGPKLLIQFQNNGVVDDSQLPKDRFSAERLKGVDSTLKIQPAKLEDSAVYLCAGTQREAYEQYFGPGTRLTVT.

This clone was recorded once. The chain combines TRBV5-1 with TRBJ1-2; perhaps TRBD1 as D (6 bases). Trimming stripped 4 bases from V and 3 bases from J, with 13 bases between. Germline CDR1 is SGHRS and CDR2 is YFSETQ. This CDR3 has 14 residues. DNA of the CDR3: TGCGCCAGCAGCGAGGATCAGGGGCACTATGGCTACACCTTC. This sequence encodes CASSEDQGHYGYTF.

This chain links TRBV12-5 with TRBJ1-5; a possible D gene is TRBD1 (5 bases). The V gene lost 1 base and the J gene lost 0 bases, with 19 bases spanning the gap. CDR3 length: 19 amino acids. Germline V gene lookup returns CDR1 LGHNT and CDR2 FRNRAP. CDR3 DNA sequence: TGTGCTAGTGGTTTGGATTCGGGGGACGGGGGATATAGCAATCAGCCCCAGCATTTT. It encodes CASGLDSGDGGYSNQPQHF.